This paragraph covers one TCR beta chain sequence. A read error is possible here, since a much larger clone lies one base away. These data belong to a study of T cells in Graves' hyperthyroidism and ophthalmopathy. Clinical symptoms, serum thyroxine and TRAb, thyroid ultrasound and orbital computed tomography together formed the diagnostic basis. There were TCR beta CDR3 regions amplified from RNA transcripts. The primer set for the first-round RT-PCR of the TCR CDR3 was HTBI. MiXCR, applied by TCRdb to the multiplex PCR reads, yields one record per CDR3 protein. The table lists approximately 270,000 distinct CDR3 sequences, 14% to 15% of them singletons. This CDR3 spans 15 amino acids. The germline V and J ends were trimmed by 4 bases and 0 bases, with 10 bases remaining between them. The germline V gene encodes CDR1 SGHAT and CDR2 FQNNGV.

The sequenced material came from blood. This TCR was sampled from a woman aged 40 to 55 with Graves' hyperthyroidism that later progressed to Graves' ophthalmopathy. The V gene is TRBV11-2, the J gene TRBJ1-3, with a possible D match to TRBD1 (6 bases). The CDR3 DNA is TGTGCCAGCAGCTACAGGGTTAACTCTGGAAACACCATATATTTT. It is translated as CASSYRVNSGNTIYF.